This T cell receptor (beta chain) was profiled in a study of shared clonotypes between healthy human individuals. This CDR3 contains 15 residues. The V end was cut by 0 bases, the J end by 7 bases, with 16 bases between. Germline CDR1 and CDR2: MNHEY and SMNVEV (reference sequence). Method: immunoSEQ multiplex PCR; TCRdb's copy keeps in-frame clones and lacks some. The data hold around 99,000 clones, with about 70% observed a single time. There were no recent acute infections or vaccinations among the donors, who were healthy HIV-negative adults. All donors were Caucasian adults living in Nashville, Tennessee.

The sequencing sample was made of memory CD8+ T cells sorted from blood. Subset specified: CD45RO+ cells pooled with CCR7-negative TemRA cells. The gene calls are TRBV27 and TRBJ2-7; D is perhaps TRBD1 (5 bases). The TCR was taken from a man younger than 40 in good health. CDR3 DNA sequence: TGTGCCAGCAGTTTATCTGGGGCAGGTCAACTGGAGCAGTACTTC. It yields the protein CASSLSGAGQLEQYF.